This is a list of T cell receptor beta chains from one sample in a study of vaccination effects on CD4 cells after COVID-19. Their cognate antigens are unknown. Sequencing used immunoSEQ multiplex PCR; TCRdb keeps in-frame clones, though not all of them. The repertoire holds about 20,000 clones, with roughly 70% as singletons. This specimen consisted of CD4+ T cells from PBMCs cultured with HCoV-229E spike peptides, obtained before COVID-19 vaccination. The receptors come from a human donor who received a COVID-19 vaccine. The CDR3 runs from the conserved cysteine through the conserved F or W. Each record gives: D gene, J gene, clone size, V gene, CDR3 DNA, CDR3 protein. A D gene is named only where the DNA matches it firmly. Clone size is not always given. Where it is, it says once, few, many or a class for expanded clones.

-,TRBJ2-6,-,TRBV5-6,TGTGCCAGCAGCTTGGCCGTGGAGGGCCGAGGGTCTCGGGCCAACGTCCTGACTTTC,CASSLAVEGRGSRANVLTF
-,TRBJ2-7,-,TRBV19,TGTGCCAGTAGTATAGATCCCCATCGGCCGAGCTACGAGCAGTACTTC,CASSIDPHRPSYEQYF
TRBD1,TRBJ1-3,-,TRBV5-1,TGCGCCAGCGGGACAGGGACAAACACCATATATTTT,CASGTGTNTIYF
-,TRBJ2-6,-,TRBV5-1,TGCGCCAGCAGCCCGGACAGCCTGAGCTCTGGGGCCAACGTCCTGACTTTC,CASSPDSLSSGANVLTF
-,TRBJ2-5,-,TRBV10-3,TGTGCCATCAGCGAGCCCGTAACAGGTCGCCGGGAGACCCAGTACTTC,CAISEPVTGRRETQYF
-,TRBJ2-1,-,TRBV5-1,TGCGCCAGCAGTTATTTACTGGTTTACAATGAGCAGTTCTTC,CASSYLLVYNEQFF
TRBD2,TRBJ2-7,-,TRBV7-2,TGTGCCAGCAGCTTAGTTGCAGCGGGGGGGCAGTTGTGGCAGTACTTC,CASSLVAAGGQLWQYF
-,TRBJ2-3,-,TRBV5-5,TGTGCCAGCAGGACCCAGGGACTCTCTGCGGATACGCAGTATTTT,CASRTQGLSADTQYF
-,TRBJ1-4,-,TRBV5-1,TGCGCCAGCAGCTTTAGGGATCGTGAAAAACTGTTTTTT,CASSFRDREKLFF
TRBD2,TRBJ2-1,-,TRBV18,TGTGCCAGCTCACCACCGGCTAGCGGAGCTAGGTACAATGAGCAGTTCTTC,CASSPPASGARYNEQFF
-,TRBJ2-7,-,TRBV7-8,TGTGCCAGCAGCTTGGGGGCGGGGGTCGAGCAGTACTTC,CASSLGAGVEQYF
-,TRBJ2-7,-,TRBV27,TGTGCCAGCAACCCAATGCCAGGGCGGGCTTCCTACGAGCAGTACTTC,CASNPMPGRASYEQYF
-,TRBJ2-5,once,TRBV5-1,TGCGCCAGCAGCTTGGTTGGGCAACAAGAGACCCAGTACTTC,CASSLVGQQETQYF
TRBD2,TRBJ2-7,-,TRBV6-5,TGTGCCAGCAGTTACTCGGGACTAGCGGGAAACGAGCAGTACTTC,CASSYSGLAGNEQYF
TRBD1,TRBJ1-2,-,TRBV6-6,TGTGCCAGCAGTTCAGGACAGGCCTATGGCTACACCTTC,CASSSGQAYGYTF
-,TRBJ2-1,-,TRBV5-4,TGTGCCAGCAGCCGAGACAGGTCGAGCTCCTACAATGAGCAGTTCTTC,CASSRDRSSSYNEQFF
-,TRBJ2-7,once,TRBV14,TGTGCCAGCAGCCAAGACGTCTCCCCGGGATATTCCTACGAGCAGTACTTC,CASSQDVSPGYSYEQYF
TRBD2,TRBJ2-1,-,TRBV2,TGTGCCAGCAGTACAGCGGGGGGGCATTACAATGAGCAGTTCTTC,CASSTAGGHYNEQFF
TRBD1,TRBJ1-1,large,TRBV10-3,TGTGCCATCAGTGAGTCGGGGACAGCAAACACTGAAGCTTTCTTT,CAISESGTANTEAFF
-,TRBJ2-5,-,TRBV6-5,TGTGCCAGCAGCGGGCCGGGTGGAACGGAGACCCAGTACTTC,CASSGPGGTETQYF
TRBD1,TRBJ1-3,-,TRBV3-1/TRBV3-2,TGTGCCAGCAGCCAAGGGACAGGGGTGTACGGAAACACCATATATTTT,CASSQGTGVYGNTIYF
TRBD2,TRBJ2-5,-,TRBV7-9,TGTGCCAGCAGCTCCCTGGGTAGCGGGAGCCCAGAGACCCAGTACTTC,CASSSLGSGSPETQYF
TRBD1,TRBJ2-7,-,TRBV19,TGTGCCAGTAGGAAGGGGGACAGTGACTTAGAGCAGTACTTC,CASRKGDSDLEQYF
TRBD1,TRBJ1-6,-,TRBV27,TGTGCCAGCAGTCCTCTGGGGACAGGGGTCTCACCCCTCCACTTT,CASSPLGTGVSPLHF
TRBD1,TRBJ2-7,-,TRBV15,TGTGCCACCAGCAGAGTCCGTGGGACAGGGGTAAGCTACGAGCAGTACTTC,CATSRVRGTGVSYEQYF
-,TRBJ2-7,-,TRBV7-9,TGTGCCAGCAGCTACAGGGACCCCTGGGAGCAGTACTTC,CASSYRDPWEQYF
-,TRBJ2-7,once,TRBV3-1/TRBV3-2,TGTGCCAGCAGCCAAGATTTCTTGGCCAGGTACGAGCAGTACTTC,CASSQDFLARYEQYF
-,TRBJ1-2,few,TRBV5-1,TGCGCCAGCAGCTTGGGGTCCAGGGGCGCCTATGGCTACACCTTC,CASSLGSRGAYGYTF
-,TRBJ2-5,-,TRBV19,TGTGCCAGTAGTATATCCGACAGGTGGGGGACCCAGTACTTC,CASSISDRWGTQYF
TRBD1,TRBJ2-1,few,TRBV10-3,TGTGCCACCGGACAGGGGATGCATGAGCAGTTCTTC,CATGQGMHEQFF
TRBD1,TRBJ1-2,-,TRBV4-2,TGTGCCAGCAGCCAAGATGGGGACAGGGGGAACGGCTACACCTTC,CASSQDGDRGNGYTF
-,TRBJ1-5,-,TRBV6-5,TGTGCCAGCAATTTTGGCAGGTCGGGTGGTCAGCCCCAGCATTTT,CASNFGRSGGQPQHF
TRBD2,TRBJ2-5,-,TRBV5-1,TGCGCCAGCAAGGCTAGCGGGGGAGAAGAGACCCAGTACTTC,CASKASGGEETQYF
-,TRBJ1-1,-,TRBV5-6,TGTGCCAGCAGCTTGGTAGGACCGACGAACACTGAAGCTTTCTTT,CASSLVGPTNTEAFF
-,TRBJ1-1,-,TRBV20-1,TGCAGTGCTACCTACGAAACCGGGTCGATTTTT,CSATYETGSIF
-,TRBJ2-5,-,TRBV7-6,TGTGCCAGCAGCTTAGCTGGGTACCAAGAGACCCAGTACTTC,CASSLAGYQETQYF
TRBD1,TRBJ1-2,-,TRBV4-1,TGCGCCAGCGAGGGGAGCTCAGGGGGTGGCTACACCTTC,CASEGSSGGGYTF
-,TRBJ1-2,-,TRBV5-4,TGTGCCAGCAGCTTGGCCCGGACCCCCGGCTACACCTTC,CASSLARTPGYTF
-,TRBJ1-1,few,TRBV12-3/TRBV12-4,TGTGCCAGCAGTTTAGAGTCCAGGGCCGAAGCTTTCTTT,CASSLESRAEAFF
-,TRBJ1-6,-,TRBV13,TGTGCCAGCAGCGGCCGCGGGACGTATCAGGATTCACCCCTCCACTTT,CASSGRGTYQDSPLHF
-,TRBJ2-2,-,TRBV19,TGTGCCAGTAGCCAGGGTGGAAACACCGGGGAGCTGTTTTTT,CASSQGGNTGELFF
-,TRBJ2-6,-,TRBV11-3,TGTGCCAGCTCGGCAGGGGGGACTGGGGCCAACGTCCTGACTTTC,CASSAGGTGANVLTF
-,TRBJ1-5,few,TRBV29-1,TGCAGCGTTGGAGATCAGCCCCAGCATTTT,CSVGDQPQHF
TRBD1,TRBJ2-1,few,TRBV19,TGTGCCAGTAAAATCGGACAGGGGGCTAATGAGCAGTTCTTC,CASKIGQGANEQFF
-,TRBJ2-1,-,TRBV27,TGTGCCAGCAGTTTGGGGAGGCACAATGAGCAGTTCTTC,CASSLGRHNEQFF
-,TRBJ1-5,once,TRBV7-4,TGTGCCAGCAGCTTCCAACCGGGGACATTCGTCCCCCTTCTCAATCAGCCCCAGCATTTT,CASSFQPGTFVPLLNQPQHF
TRBD2,TRBJ2-7,-,TRBV6-2/TRBV6-3,TGTGCCAGCAGTTCCGGGACTAGCGGGAGGTCCTTCTCCTACGAGCAGTACTTC,CASSSGTSGRSFSYEQYF
TRBD2,TRBJ2-2,-,TRBV7-9,TGTGCCAGCAGCTCGCGAGCGGGAGGTGGTATGACCGGGGAGCTGTTTTTT,CASSSRAGGGMTGELFF
-,TRBJ1-5,-,TRBV30,TGTGCCTGGGGGGGAATTGGTCAGCCCCAGCATTTT,CAWGGIGQPQHF
-,TRBJ2-3,-,TRBV9,TGTGCCAGCAGCGTAGGCAGCGGACGCACAGATACGCAGTATTTT,CASSVGSGRTDTQYF
TRBD1,TRBJ1-2,-,TRBV10-3,TGTGCCATCAGTGAAGATAAAATCCCGAGACAGGGGATTCTGAGTGGCTACACCTTC,CAISEDKIPRQGILSGYTF
-,TRBJ2-7,-,TRBV14,TGTGCCAGCAGCCAAAGGACCGGCTTTTCCTACGAGCAGTACTTC,CASSQRTGFSYEQYF
TRBD2,TRBJ2-3,-,TRBV24-1,TGTGCCACCAGTGGGCTGACTAGCGGGGGAGGCACAGATACGCAGTATTTT,CATSGLTSGGGTDTQYF